This T cell receptor beta chain was documented in a study of cytomegalovirus exposure and HLA in healthy donors. Across the study: Falling in the Caucasian-associated ancestry cluster were 80% to 90% of some 400 genotyped donors.

The study ran its PCR with 60 Vbeta and 13 Jbeta primers. Measured with immunoSEQ multiplex PCR; TCRdb has only the in-frame clones, and not every one. The sample comprises 95,000 to 150,000 clones, approximately 8% of which are singletons, and 5% to 6.5% rests with the top ten. Although they were nominally healthy when sampled, donors likely had unrecorded immune exposures. With V trimmed by 0 bases and J by 6 bases, 2 bases remained unmatched. Germline V gene sequence: CDR1 MNHEY, CDR2 SMNVEV (reference sequence). The CDR3 loop spans 13 amino acids. Note on this clone: As yet, its antigen is unknown.

General study results and limits: In all likelihood, a cluster of highly shared sequence variants was a sequencing artifact. Most TCR sequences showed up rarely, but some public TCRs showed up in many donors.

Sequenced material: PBMCs. This TCR was recovered from a woman between 40 and 50 years old in good health and CMV-seropositive. This sequence joins TRBV27 and TRBJ2-7; 7 nucleotides align to TRBD1. CDR3 sequence: CASSLSRGSEQYF. The DNA of the CDR3 is TGTGCCAGCAGTTTATCCAGGGGGAGCGAGCAGTACTTC.